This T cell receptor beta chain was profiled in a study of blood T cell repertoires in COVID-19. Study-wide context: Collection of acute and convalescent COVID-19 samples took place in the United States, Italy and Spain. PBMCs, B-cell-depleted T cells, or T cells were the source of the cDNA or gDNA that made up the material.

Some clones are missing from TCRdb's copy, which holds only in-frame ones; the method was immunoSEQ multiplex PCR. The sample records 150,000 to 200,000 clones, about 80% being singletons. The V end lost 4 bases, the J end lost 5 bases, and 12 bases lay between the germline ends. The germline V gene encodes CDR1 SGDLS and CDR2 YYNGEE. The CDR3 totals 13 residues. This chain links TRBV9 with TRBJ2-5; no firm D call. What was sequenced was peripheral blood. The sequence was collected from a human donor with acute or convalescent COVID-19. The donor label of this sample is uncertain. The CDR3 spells CASSTPPLETQYF. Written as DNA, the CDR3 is TGTGCCAGCAGCACTCCCCCTCTCGAGACCCAGTACTTC.